Shown below are 32 T cell receptor beta chains from a single sample sequenced in a study of blood T cell repertoires in COVID-19. Sequenced by immunoSEQ multiplex PCR; TCRdb stores in-frame clones only, minus some. The sample has hundreds of thousands of clones, 75% to 90% seen once. Sequencing was done on a sample of peripheral blood. Receptors originate from a woman aged 40-49 years who had recovered from COVID-19.

V gene TRBV4-1 combines with J gene TRBJ2-7; perhaps TRBD2 as D (6 bases). This CDR3 spans 14 amino acids. The germline gives CDR1 MGHRA, CDR2 YSYEKL. Trimming stripped 6 bases from V and 3 bases from J, with 15 bases between. As DNA, the CDR3 is TGCGCCAGCAGTCGACTAGTGGGGAGCTACGAGCAGTACTTC. It encodes CASSRLVGSYEQYF.

The genes are TRBV6-1 and TRBJ1-2; D is ambiguous. This CDR3 is built from 16 residues. Germline CDR1 MNHNS, CDR2 SASEGT. V was shortened by 0 bases and J by 4 bases, with 15 bases between the two germline ends. The CDR3 here is CASSEAPLAGGYGYTF. The DNA for the CDR3 is TGTGCCAGCAGTGAAGCTCCCTTGGCAGGAGGCTATGGCTACACCTTC.

The rearrangement uses TRBV6-5 and TRBJ2-2, with a tentative D call TRBD2 (5 bases). V lost 6 bases to trimming and J lost 6 bases, with 17 bases between them. The CDR3 spans 15 residues. In germline, CDR1 is MNHEY, CDR2 SVGAGI. Here the CDR3 DNA reads TGTGCCAGCAGGAGACCCGAGGGATGGGCCGGGGAGCTGTTTTTT. Translating it yields CASRRPEGWAGELFF.

This clone has a count of ten or more. V gene TRBV29-1 combines with J gene TRBJ1-2; D call uncertain. The germline gives CDR1 SQVTM, CDR2 ANQGSEA. The CDR3 spans 13 residues. Deletions cut 3 bases from V and 1 base from J, with 9 bases between. CDR3 coding DNA: TGCAGCGTTGACCGGGGAAATAACTATGGCTACACCTTC. This sequence encodes CSVDRGNNYGYTF.

The chain uses TRBV4-1 and TRBJ1-5; D unresolved. The CDR3 is made up of 15 amino acids. The ends were cut back, 1 base at V and 6 bases at J, with 13 bases in the middle. The germline CDR1 and CDR2 sequences are MGHRA and YSYEKL. CDR3 coding DNA: TGCGCCAGCAGCCAAGTAGTGAACCCGGGTCAGCCCCAGCATTTT. Translated: CASSQVVNPGQPQHF.

CDR3 sequence (DNA): TGCGCCAGCAGTCAAGGCGGTCCTAACTATGGCTACACCTTC. This encodes CASSQGGPNYGYTF. This sequence joins TRBV23-1 and TRBJ1-2; D is unresolved. TRBV23-1 is an ORF; its function is uncertain. CDR3 length: 14 amino acids. V was shortened by 2 bases and J by 0 bases, with 7 bases between the two germline ends.

This clone was recorded only once. The chain has TRBV2 and TRBJ1-5, with D maybe TRBD1 (6 bases). Germline-derived CDR1 and CDR2 are SNHLY and FYNNEI. Trimming removed 1 base at V and 6 bases at J, with 10 bases between. The CDR3 length is 14 residues. The CDR3 nucleotides are TGTGCCAGCAGTGAAGGGCAGGGGATTCAGCCCCAGCATTTT. Translating it yields CASSEGQGIQPQHF.

A few counts support this clone. The chain employs TRBV10-3 and TRBJ1-5; D might be TRBD1 (6 bases). Germline values: CDR1 ENHRY, CDR2 SYGVKD. CDR3 length equals 14 residues. Trimming removed 6 bases from V and 2 bases from J, with 11 bases in between. This CDR3 reads CAISDDRRNQPQHF. CDR3 DNA: TGTGCCATCAGCGACGACAGGCGCAATCAGCCCCAGCATTTT.

The V gene is TRBV5-1, the J gene TRBJ2-3; 10 nucleotides align to TRBD1. Germline trimming cut 1 base from V and 3 bases from J; bases unmatched to any gene: 2. The germline gives CDR1 SGHRS, CDR2 YFSETQ. The CDR3 totals 15 residues. CDR3 protein: CASSLWGQGTDTQYF. The CDR3 bases are TGCGCCAGCAGCTTGTGGGGACAGGGGACAGATACGCAGTATTTT.

The V call is TRBV20-1, the J call TRBJ2-5; D unresolved. Deletions cut 3 bases from V and 7 bases from J, with 6 bases between. This CDR3 has 10 amino acids. Germline CDR1 is DFQATT and CDR2 is SNEGSKA (reference sequence). In DNA, the CDR3 is TGCAGTGCTAGTGGCGGGACCCAGTACTTC. Its translation is CSASGGTQYF.

V and J are TRBV2 and TRBJ1-3, with 7 bases identical to TRBD1. J was trimmed by 1 base and V by 7 bases; bases with no gene match: 4. There are 14 residues in the CDR3. CDR1 and CDR2 (germline): SNHLY, FYNNEI. The CDR3 sequence is CASKIQGSGNTIYF. As DNA, the CDR3 is TGTGCCAGCAAAATACAGGGGTCTGGAAACACCATATATTTT. The full variable domain, with the rest looked up from reference TRBV2 and TRBJ1-3, is EPEVTQTPSHQVTQMGQEVILRCVPISNHLYFYWYRQILGQKVEFLVSFYNNEISEKSEIFDDQFSVERPDGSNFTLKIRSTKLEDSAMYFCASKIQGSGNTIYFGEGSWLTVV.

The rearrangement joins TRBV27 to TRBJ1-6; D may be TRBD1 (6 bases). Trimming removed 3 bases from V and 7 bases from J, with 22 bases in between. The CDR3 runs 18 residues. Germline V gene data show CDR1 as MNHEY and CDR2 as SMNVEV (reference sequence). The CDR3 spells CASSLVWTAQMLNSPLHF. CDR3 coding DNA: TGTGCCAGCAGTTTGGTCTGGACAGCTCAAATGTTGAATTCACCCCTCCACTTT.

A remark on this clone: Other DNA sequences of this sample code for an identical CDR3. The DNA for the CDR3 is TGTGCCATCAGTCCCTCCAATCAGCCCCAGCATTTT. Protein sequence: CAISPSNQPQHF. The chain is built from TRBV10-3 and TRBJ1-5; D unresolved. CDR1 is ENHRY, CDR2 SYGVKD, per germline. V lost 5 bases, J lost 3 bases, and 5 bases lay in between. The CDR3 is made up of 12 amino acids.

A single count supports this clone. This rearrangement joins TRBV9 to TRBJ2-1, with 11 nucleotides matching TRBD2. V shed 3 bases, J shed 7 bases, and the junction held 15 bases outside the gene matches. This CDR3 has 18 amino acids. Germline V CDR1 and CDR2: SGDLS, YYNGEE. DNA of the CDR3: TGTGCCAGCAGCGCAACTAGCGGGGGTAAACCGCGAGGGAATGAGCAGTTCTTC. It yields the protein CASSATSGGKPRGNEQFF. The full variable domain, rest sourced from reference TRBV9 and TRBJ2-1, is DSGVTQTPKHLITATGQRVTLRCSPRSGDLSVYWYQQSLDQGLQFLIQYYNGEERAKGNILERFSAQQFPDLHSELNLSSLELGDSALYFCASSATSGGKPRGNEQFFGPGTRLTVL.

DNA for the CDR3: TGTGCCAGCAGCTTAGACCTAAGCGGGACAGATACGCAGTATTTT. Translation gives CASSLDLSGTDTQYF. The V call is TRBV11-2, the J call TRBJ2-3, with D possibly being TRBD2 (6 bases). V lost 0 bases and J 3 bases, leaving 10 bases between the germline ends. The CDR3 spans 15 residues. In germline, CDR1 is SGHAT, CDR2 FQNNGV. Based on the CDR3 plus reference TRBV11-2 and TRBJ2-3, the full variable domain is EAGVAQSPRYKIIEKRQSVAFWCNPISGHATLYWYQQILGQGPKLLIQFQNNGVVDDSQLPKDRFSAERLKGVDSTLKIQPAKLEDSAVYLCASSLDLSGTDTQYFGPGTRLTVL.

This rearrangement joins TRBV18 to TRBJ2-1; the D is unclear. CDR1 and CDR2 from the germline V gene are KGHSH and LQKENI. The CDR3 is made up of 15 amino acids. V was cut by 2 bases and J by 4 bases, with 12 bases left in between. This chain's CDR3 is CASSPGFRFYNEQFF. The CDR3 coding sequence is TGTGCCAGCTCACCAGGCTTTCGCTTTTACAATGAGCAGTTCTTC. Full variable domain (outside the CDR3, taken from reference TRBV18 and TRBJ2-1): NAGVMQNPRHLVRRRGQEARLRCSPMKGHSHVYWYRQLPEEGLKFMVYLQKENIIDESGMPKERFSAEFPKEGPSILRIQQVVRGDSAAYFCASSPGFRFYNEQFFGPGTRLTVL.

V usage is TRBV6-2 or TRBV6-3 and J usage is TRBJ2-3; D perhaps matches TRBD1 (6 bases). Germline V CDR1 and CDR2: MNHEY, SVGEGT. The length of the CDR3 is 16 residues. Trimming removed 4 bases at V and 1 base at J, with 15 bases between. The CDR3 nucleotides are TGTGCCAGCAGTTCGCGACAGGCTGGGCGCACAGATACGCAGTATTTT. It is translated as CASSSRQAGRTDTQYF.

The CDR3 sequence is CASSRGVGSTEAFF. The DNA of the CDR3 is TGTGCCAGCAGTCGCGGGGTGGGCAGCACTGAAGCTTTCTTT. This chain joins TRBV6-6 and TRBJ1-1, with D unresolved. Germline loops: CDR1 MNHNY, CDR2 SVGAGI (reference sequence). Trimming removed 5 bases at V and 4 bases at J, with 14 bases between. The CDR3 totals 14 residues.

The V call is TRBV20-1, the J call TRBJ2-7; TRBD1 aligns across 7 bases. CDR3 size: 11 residues. V lost 7 bases, J lost 4 bases, and 4 bases stayed unmatched. CDR1 DFQATT and CDR2 SNEGSKA come from the germline V gene (reference sequence). CDR3 loop: CSVKQGYEQYF. CDR3 nucleotides: TGCAGTGTTAAACAGGGGTACGAGCAGTACTTC.

The J gene is TRBJ2-5, the V gene TRBV6-5, with D perhaps matching TRBD1 (6 bases). V lost 11 bases and J lost 7, with 20 bases in between. The CDR3 is 13 amino acids. Germline loops: CDR1 MNHEY, CDR2 SVGAGI. The CDR3 DNA is TGTGCCGCCTGGGACATCAAGCAGGGGACCCAGTACTTC. It is translated as CAAWDIKQGTQYF.

This chain connects TRBV6-2 or TRBV6-3 to TRBJ2-5, with 7 nucleotides matching TRBD2. Germline trimming cut 5 bases from V and 5 bases from J; bases unmatched to any gene: 5. CDR3 length equals 13 residues. CDR1 is MNHEY, CDR2 SVGEGT, per germline. This CDR3 reads CASSQRGGETQYF. The CDR3 DNA reads TGTGCCAGCAGTCAGCGGGGTGGGGAGACCCAGTACTTC.

The genes are TRBV19 and TRBJ2-5; possibly TRBD1 for D (6 bases). The CDR3 runs to 15 residues. Germline V gene data show CDR1 as LNHDA and CDR2 as SQIVND (reference sequence). V was clipped by 5 bases and J by 5 bases, with 18 bases between them. The CDR3 loop is CASSWARQGIETQYF. DNA of the CDR3: TGTGCCAGTAGTTGGGCCCGGCAGGGGATTGAGACCCAGTACTTC.

The chain employs TRBV7-9 and TRBJ2-7; TRBD1 matches at 10 bases. Germline V gene sequence: CDR1 SEHNR, CDR2 FQNEAQ (reference sequence). This CDR3 has 18 amino acids. With 4 bases clipped from V and 2 bases from J, the junction kept 14 bases outside the gene matches. CDR3 in DNA: TGTGCCAGCAGCTCGATCAAGGGAGACAGGGGGCGTCCCTACGAGCAGTACTTC. Protein sequence: CASSSIKGDRGRPYEQYF.

This chain connects TRBV4-3 to TRBJ2-7, with D tentatively TRBD1 (6 bases). This CDR3 is built from 13 residues. The germline gives CDR1 LGHNA, CDR2 YSLEER. V was clipped by 4 bases and J by 4 bases, with 11 bases between them. Here the CDR3 DNA reads TGCGCCAGCAGCCGGGACATCCAATACGAGCAGTACTTC. Amino acid sequence: CASSRDIQYEQYF.

The rearrangement links TRBV12-3 or TRBV12-4 to TRBJ1-1, with D unresolved. The CDR3 contains 12 residues. V was pared by 6 bases and J by 10 bases, with 15 bases between. The CDR3 DNA is TGTGCCAGCAGCCGTTCTTCCGCGAGAGCTTTCTTT. Translated, it gives CASSRSSARAFF.

The chain combines TRBV5-1 with TRBJ2-5; 9 nucleotides agree with TRBD2. The CDR3 is made up of 16 amino acids. V was clipped by 1 base and J by 1 base; unmatched bases: 5. The germline CDR1 and CDR2 sequences are SGHRS and YFSETQ. CDR3 sequence (DNA): TGCGCCAGCAGCTTGCGGCCAGCGGGGGGCCAAGAGACCCAGTACTTC. This encodes CASSLRPAGGQETQYF.

The gene calls are TRBV5-1 and TRBJ1-1; tentative D call: TRBD1 (5 bases). Trimming stripped 1 base from V and 1 base from J, with 8 bases between. Germline V lookup: CDR1 SGHRS, CDR2 YFSETQ. The length of the CDR3 is 14 residues. The CDR3 loop reads CASSLWGENTEAFF. The CDR3 bases are TGCGCCAGCAGCTTGTGGGGGGAGAACACTGAAGCTTTCTTT.

Regarding this clone: Other DNA sequences in this specimen translate into the identical CDR3. J is TRBJ2-1 and V is TRBV9; 7 nucleotides align to TRBD2. CDR3 size: 15 residues. V gave up 0 bases and J gave up 4 bases; unmatched junction bases: 4. The germline gives CDR1 SGDLS, CDR2 YYNGEE. The CDR3 is CASSVGGGGYNEQFF. The DNA of the CDR3 is TGTGCCAGCAGCGTAGGCGGCGGGGGTTACAATGAGCAGTTCTTC.

The CDR3, as DNA: TGTGCCACCCTATCAAGCTCCTATAATTCACCCCTCCACTTT. Translated, it gives CATLSSSYNSPLHF. This sequence joins TRBV6-5 and TRBJ1-6, with D unresolved. Trimming took off 10 bases at V and 0 bases at J, with 10 bases between the two ends. The CDR3 loop spans 14 amino acids. Germline lookup yields CDR1 MNHEY and CDR2 SVGAGI.

The V call is TRBV11-1, the J call TRBJ2-7, with 9 positions matching TRBD1. V was pared by 2 bases and J by 1 base, with 6 bases of the junction left unmatched. The germline V gene encodes CDR1 SGHAT and CDR2 FQDESV (reference sequence). The CDR3 has 16 residues. The CDR3 region has the DNA TGTGCCAGCAGCTTACTTGGGGGGACAGGGTCCTACGAGCAGTACTTC. This gives the protein CASSLLGGTGSYEQYF. The variable domain in full, completed from reference TRBV11-1 and TRBJ2-7, reads EAEVAQSPRYKITEKSQAVAFWCDPISGHATLYWYRQILGQGPELLVQFQDESVVDDSQLPKDRFSAERLKGVDSTLKIQPAELGDSAMYLCASSLLGGTGSYEQYFGPGTRLTVT.

The chain recombines TRBV4-1 with TRBJ2-6; D ambiguous. The CDR3 is made up of 16 amino acids. Trimming cost V 2 bases and J 0 bases, with 8 bases left between them. The germline V gene has CDR1 MGHRA and CDR2 YSYEKL. The CDR3 loop is CASSQRDISGANVLTF. In DNA, the CDR3 is TGCGCCAGCAGCCAACGAGACATCTCTGGGGCCAACGTCCTGACTTTC.

This sequence joins TRBV10-3 and TRBJ2-2; 7 nucleotides agree with TRBD2. CDR1 and CDR2 from the germline V gene are ENHRY and SYGVKD. CDR3 length: 13 amino acids. The V gene end was trimmed by 6 bases and the J gene end by 7 bases; junction bases not matched to a gene: 5. In DNA, the CDR3 is TGTGCCATCAGCCCCAGGGAGGGCGGGGAGCTGTTTTTT. It yields the protein CAISPREGGELFF.